The entry that follows covers one T cell receptor beta chain sequence. These data originate in a study of blood T cell repertoires in COVID-19. Study summary: The analysed material was cDNA or gDNA that came from T cells, B-cell-depleted T cells, or PBMCs.

This CDR3 is 14 amino acids long. Trimming pared 8 bases from V and 2 bases from J, leaving 15 bases between. Germline V gene lookup returns CDR1 LGHDT and CDR2 YNNKEL (reference sequence). The protocol was immunoSEQ multiplex PCR, while the TCRdb copy is restricted to in-frame clones and leaves out a portion. The data hold more than 300,000 clones, with roughly nine tenths observed a single time. This sequence originates from a woman aged 40 to 50 who had been exposed to COVID-19. Sequencing was carried out using PBMCs or T cells enriched from blood (not recorded which). This chain connects TRBV3-1 (or the pseudogene TRBV3-2) to TRBJ1-1; D unresolved. The CDR3 nucleotides are TGTGCCAGCCAACCCTGGCGGGGAAACACTGAAGCTTTCTTT. Protein product: CASQPWRGNTEAFF.